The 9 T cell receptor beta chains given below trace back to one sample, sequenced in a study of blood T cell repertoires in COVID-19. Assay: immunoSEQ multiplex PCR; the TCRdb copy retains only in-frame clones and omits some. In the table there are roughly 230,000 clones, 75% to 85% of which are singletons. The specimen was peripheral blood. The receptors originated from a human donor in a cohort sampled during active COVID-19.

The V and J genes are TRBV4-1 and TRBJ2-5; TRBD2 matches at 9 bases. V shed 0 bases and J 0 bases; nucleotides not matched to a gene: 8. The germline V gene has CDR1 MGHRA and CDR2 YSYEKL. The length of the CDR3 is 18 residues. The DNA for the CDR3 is TGCGCCAGCAGCCAAGATGCCACTAGCGGGCCTTACCAAGAGACCCAGTACTTC. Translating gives CASSQDATSGPYQETQYF.

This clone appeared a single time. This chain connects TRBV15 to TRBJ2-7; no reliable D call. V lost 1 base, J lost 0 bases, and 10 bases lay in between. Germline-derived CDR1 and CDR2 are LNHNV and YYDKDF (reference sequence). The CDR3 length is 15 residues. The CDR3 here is CATSRAIVSSYEQYF. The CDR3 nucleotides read TGTGCCACCAGCAGAGCGATCGTCAGCTCCTACGAGCAGTACTTC.

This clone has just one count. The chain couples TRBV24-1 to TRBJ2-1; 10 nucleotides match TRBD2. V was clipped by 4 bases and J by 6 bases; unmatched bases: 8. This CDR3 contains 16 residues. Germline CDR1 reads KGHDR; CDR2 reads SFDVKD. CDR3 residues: CATSDGSGRTGNEQFF. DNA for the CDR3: TGTGCCACCAGTGACGGTAGCGGGAGGACAGGCAATGAGCAGTTCTTC.

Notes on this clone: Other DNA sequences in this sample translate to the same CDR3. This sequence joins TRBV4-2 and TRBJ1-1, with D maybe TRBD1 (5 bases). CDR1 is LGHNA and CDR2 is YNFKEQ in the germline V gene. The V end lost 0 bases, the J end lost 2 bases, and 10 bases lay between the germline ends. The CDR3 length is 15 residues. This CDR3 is CASSQDGQTNTEAFF. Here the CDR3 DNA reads TGTGCCAGCAGCCAAGACGGACAAACTAACACTGAAGCTTTCTTT.

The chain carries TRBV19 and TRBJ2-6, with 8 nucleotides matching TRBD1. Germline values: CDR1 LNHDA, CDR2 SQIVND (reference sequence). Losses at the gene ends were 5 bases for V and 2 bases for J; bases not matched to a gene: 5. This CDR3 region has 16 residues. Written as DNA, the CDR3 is TGTGCCAGTAGTCAGACAGGGGACCCTGGGGCCAACGTCCTGACTTTC. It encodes CASSQTGDPGANVLTF.

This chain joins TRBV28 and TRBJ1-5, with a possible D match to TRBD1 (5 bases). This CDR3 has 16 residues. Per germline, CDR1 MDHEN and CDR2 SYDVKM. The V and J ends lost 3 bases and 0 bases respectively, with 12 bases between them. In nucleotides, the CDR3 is TGTGCCAGCAGTTTGGAAACAGGTTTTAGCAATCAGCCCCAGCATTTT. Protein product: CASSLETGFSNQPQHF.

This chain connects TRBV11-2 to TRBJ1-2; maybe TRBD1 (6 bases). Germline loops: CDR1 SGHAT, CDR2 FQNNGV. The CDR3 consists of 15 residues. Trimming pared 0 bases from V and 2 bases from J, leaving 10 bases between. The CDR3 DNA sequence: TGTGCCAGCAGCTTAGATGGGACAATAAACTATGGCTACACCTTC. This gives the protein CASSLDGTINYGYTF.

The chain's CDR3 is CASRLAGGTDTQYF. CDR3 DNA: TGTGCCAGCCGACTAGCGGGAGGCACAGATACGCAGTATTTT. V gene TRBV2 combines with J gene TRBJ2-3; 12 bases are a match to TRBD2. The CDR3 covers 14 residues. Germline CDR1 is SNHLY and CDR2 is FYNNEI. The J segment lost 1 base and the V segment lost 8 bases, leaving 1 base of the junction unmatched.

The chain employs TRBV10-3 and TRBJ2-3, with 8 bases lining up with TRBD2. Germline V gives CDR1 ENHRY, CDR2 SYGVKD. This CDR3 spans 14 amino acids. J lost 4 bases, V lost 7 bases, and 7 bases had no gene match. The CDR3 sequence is CAITPGRAADTQYF. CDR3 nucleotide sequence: TGTGCCATCACCCCCGGGAGGGCCGCAGATACGCAGTATTTT.